This TCR beta chain is drawn from a study of patients and donors after allogeneic stem cell transplantation. There are many counts of this clonotype. TCRdb independently ran MiXCR on the RT-PCR reads; one entry per CDR3 protein. The table records 70,000 to 100,000 distinct CDR3 sequences, around 5% of them present only once. This CDR3 has 14 residues. The germline V gene encodes CDR1 DFQATT and CDR2 SNEGSKA (reference sequence). V lost 2 bases, J lost 4 bases, and 14 bases lay in between. This sequence originates from a human donor who was either an allogeneic HSCT recipient or a stem cell or donor lymphocyte infusion donor (not recorded which). It is not recorded whose cells these are; they may come from a transplant donor. The V gene is TRBV20-1, the J gene TRBJ2-5; tentative D call: TRBD1 (6 bases). Material for sequencing was blood, either unsorted or a sorted T cell fraction (not recorded which). The CDR3 coding sequence is TGCAGTGCTAGACTCAGGGGACGATTAGAGACCCAGTACTTC. Protein: CSARLRGRLETQYF.